This T cell receptor beta chain was profiled in a study of Ad26.COV2.S vaccination and SARS-CoV-2 variants. Sample treatment: some 19 received Ad26.COV2.S at low or high dose, single or two shots; about 5 received placebo; per-sample allocation not given. Following the first vaccine or placebo injection, samples were taken on day 63. Germline assignment: CDR1 LGHNA and CDR2 YNFKEQ. This CDR3 region has 18 residues. Trimming at V came to 1 base and at J to 0 bases, leaving 8 bases not matched to a gene. Sequenced by immunoSEQ multiplex PCR; TCRdb stores in-frame clones only, minus some. The repertoire includes around 450,000 clones, roughly nine tenths of them detected once, and around 2.5% sits in the top ten.

The sample here was peripheral blood, taken in a trial of Ad26.COV2.S vaccine versus placebo. The sequence was obtained from a person between 18 and 65 years old who received the Ad26.COV2.S COVID-19 vaccine or a placebo. The chain uses TRBV4-2 and TRBJ1-4; 7 bases agree with TRBD1. CDR3 residues: CASSQVPGTATTNEKLFF. In nucleotides, the CDR3 is TGTGCCAGCAGCCAAGTGCCCGGGACAGCAACAACTAATGAAAAACTGTTTTTT.